This T cell receptor (beta chain) is drawn from a study of blood T cell repertoires in COVID-19. Study-level background: Acute-phase and convalescent COVID-19 samples originated in the United States, Italy and Spain.

Germline V gene data show CDR1 as SGHRS and CDR2 as YFSETQ. The CDR3 length is 13 residues. V dropped 0 bases and J dropped 3 bases, with 4 bases sitting between them. This study enrolled people aged about 18 to 100 from about two dozen US geographic areas. A few counts support this clone. Within the sample, other DNA sequences also encode this same CDR3. The method was immunoSEQ multiplex PCR; TCRdb's version includes in-frame clones alone and lacks a portion of them. This repertoire shows around 250,000 clones, roughly four fifths found once; its top ten account for 4.1%. The gene calls are TRBV5-1 and TRBJ1-5; D is uncertain. The receptor was derived from a man between 25 and 39 years old with acute COVID-19. Sequenced material: PBMCs or T cells enriched from blood (not recorded which). The CDR3 DNA reads TGCGCCAGCAGCTTGGGACACAATCAGCCCCAGCATTTT. Amino acid sequence: CASSLGHNQPQHF.